Listed below are T cell receptor beta chains from one sample, sequenced in a study of T-cell reconstitution after alpha-beta-depleted transplantation in children. TCRdb re-called the PCR reads through MiXCR, storing one row per CDR3 protein. In the table there are about 640,000 distinct CDR3 sequences, approximately 17% of which are singletons. This specimen consisted of PBMCs from the stem cell graft donor, obtained from the stem cell graft. The receptors originated from a human donor who donated a stem cell graft to a child with acute myeloid leukemia. CDR3s leave out the opening cysteine and the closing phenylalanine or tryptophan. The listing skips clone size in some rows; elsewhere it reads once, few, many or a size class.

V	J	size	length	CDR3
TRBV6-1	TRBJ2-5	many	12	ASSPQGAWETQY
TRBV10-3	TRBJ1-1	NA	13	AISPTGRRDTEAF
TRBV12-3/TRBV12-4	TRBJ1-2	few	9	ADRGGDGYT
TRBV28	TRBJ2-2	few	12	ASSSPTGWGELF
TRBV20-1	TRBJ1-5	NA	13	SARMGWRSNQPQH
TRBV20-1	TRBJ2-3	NA	12	SARGRTGTDTQY
TRBV15	TRBJ1-3	many	13	ATSRDTGSGNTIY
TRBV6-2/TRBV6-3	TRBJ2-3	few	12	ASSYRSSGDTQY
TRBV27	TRBJ2-5	NA	11	ASSFRTRETQY
TRBV12-3/TRBV12-4	TRBJ1-3	many	11	ASSDRSGNTIY
TRBV7-9	TRBJ2-2	NA	14	ASSTPSGEDTGELF
TRBV20-1	TRBJ2-1	NA	12	SAGRTQPGNEQF
TRBV27	TRBJ2-2	NA	11	ASQGLGTGELF
TRBV15	TRBJ1-6	NA	13	ATRTGMASNSPLH
TRBV24-1	TRBJ2-1	few	12	ATSDFNRMDEQF
TRBV6-1	TRBJ1-1	few	13	ASSEIGQGNTEAF
TRBV11-1	TRBJ2-1	few	10	ASSLAGLEQF
TRBV20-1	TRBJ2-7	many	11	SATPGQGYEQY
TRBV5-1	TRBJ1-1	many	12	ASSFSQGITEAF
TRBV25-1	TRBJ2-1	NA	11	ASRSNRGNEQF
TRBV20-1	TRBJ2-1	many	10	SAAPSYNEQF
TRBV10-2	TRBJ2-1	NA	15	ASGRSMPDRLNSEQF
TRBV5-6	TRBJ1-2	many	12	ASSLVGQRYGYT
TRBV7-2	TRBJ2-4	NA	15	ASSWSGTGLAKNIQY
TRBV29-1	TRBJ2-7	NA	12	SVGSGRGPYEQY
TRBV18	TRBJ2-5	many	13	ASSPETGARETQY
TRBV29-1	TRBJ1-4	NA	12	SVEERGMNEKLF
TRBV20-1	TRBJ2-1	few	14	SARVRTGSSYNEQF
TRBV7-9	TRBJ1-3	NA	12	ASSAQGSGNTIY
TRBV30	TRBJ1-1	many	12	AVAPEGARTEAF
TRBV20-1	TRBJ1-6	NA	16	SARSPGQGTSYNSPLH
TRBV29-1	TRBJ2-2	many	10	SVMGGAGELF
TRBV6-5	TRBJ1-1	many	9	AIQAGRETF
TRBV3-1	TRBJ1-3	few	13	ASSQGPLSGNTIY
TRBV20-1	TRBJ2-5	many	12	SARGQGQQETQY
TRBV4-2	TRBJ1-5	once	12	SSSQDGGEQPQH
TRBV7-8	TRBJ2-3	few	14	ASRVRGEVSTDTQY
TRBV7-2	TRBJ1-1	NA	11	ASSIQPHTEAF
TRBV4-3	TRBJ1-1	few	15	ASSQDLVRQVNTEAF
TRBV12-3/TRBV12-4	TRBJ1-1	NA	11	ASSLKEVSGAF
TRBV27	TRBJ1-6	few	11	ASSFSHNSPLH
TRBV7-9	TRBJ2-1	NA	12	ASSIAGDYNEQF
TRBV20-1	TRBJ1-2	many	11	SASPGQDSGYT